This T cell receptor beta chain was observed in a study of STAT5B mutations in CD4+ large granular lymphocyte leukemia. Original data processing: A productive frequency of 2.59 x 10-5 was the lowest detectable. Profiled with immunoSEQ multiplex PCR; TCRdb holds only in-frame clones, not every one. V, J and clone size derive from that table, while D and trimming were established from the DNA sequence. The data hold more than 4,000 clones, with around nine tenths observed a single time. Trimming shortened V by 4 bases and J by 4 bases, and 13 bases separated the two germline ends. CDR3 size: 14 residues. The germline CDR1 and CDR2 sequences are SGHDN and FVKESK.

The sample taken for sequencing was PBMCs. The TCR was taken from a man aged 40-49 years with CD4+ T-cell large granular lymphocyte leukemia. V gene TRBV14 combines with J gene TRBJ1-2; D gene unclear. CDR3 residues: CASSLVSGPYGYTF. The CDR3 nucleotides read TGTGCCAGCAGCCTAGTGAGCGGGCCCTATGGCTACACCTTC. Drawing the rest from reference TRBV14 and TRBJ1-2, the complete variable domain is EAGVTQFPSHSVIEKGQTVTLRCDPISGHDNLYWYRRVMGKEIKFLLHFVKESKQDESGMPNNRFLAERTGGTYSTLKVQPAELEDSGVYFCASSLVSGPYGYTFGSGTRLTVV.